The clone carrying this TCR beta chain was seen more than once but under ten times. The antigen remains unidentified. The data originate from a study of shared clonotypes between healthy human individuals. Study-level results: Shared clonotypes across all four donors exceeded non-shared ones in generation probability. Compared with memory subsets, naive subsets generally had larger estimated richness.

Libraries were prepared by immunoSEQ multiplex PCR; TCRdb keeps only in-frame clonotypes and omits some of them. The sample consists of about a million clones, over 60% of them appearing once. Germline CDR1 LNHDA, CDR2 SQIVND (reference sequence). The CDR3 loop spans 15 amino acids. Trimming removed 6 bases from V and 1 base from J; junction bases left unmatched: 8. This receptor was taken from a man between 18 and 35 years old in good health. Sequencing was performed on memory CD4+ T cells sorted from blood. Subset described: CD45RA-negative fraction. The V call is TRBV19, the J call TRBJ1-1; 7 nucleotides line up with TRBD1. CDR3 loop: CASRALGQRNTEAFF. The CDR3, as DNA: TGTGCCAGTAGGGCTTTGGGACAGAGGAACACTGAAGCTTTCTTT. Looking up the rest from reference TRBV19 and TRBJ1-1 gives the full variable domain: DGGITQSPKYLFRKEGQNVTLSCEQNLNHDAMYWYRQDPGQGLRLIYYSQIVNDFQKGDIAEGYSVSREKKESFPLTVTSAQKNPTAFYLCASRALGQRNTEAFFGQGTRLTVV.